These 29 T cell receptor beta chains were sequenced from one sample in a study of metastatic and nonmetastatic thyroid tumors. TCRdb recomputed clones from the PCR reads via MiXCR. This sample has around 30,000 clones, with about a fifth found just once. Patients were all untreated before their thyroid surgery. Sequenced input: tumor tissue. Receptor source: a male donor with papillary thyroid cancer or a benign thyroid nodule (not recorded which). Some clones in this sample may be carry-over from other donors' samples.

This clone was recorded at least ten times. CDR3 amino acids: CASSRPALPYEQYF. The CDR3 DNA is TGTGCCAGCAGTCGACCGGCACTCCCCTACGAGCAGTACTTC. This chain connects TRBV6-2 or TRBV6-3 to TRBJ2-7; D is unclear. Trimming removed 5 bases at V and 2 bases at J, with 13 bases between. This CDR3 spans 14 amino acids. Germline V CDR1 and CDR2: MNHEY, SVGEGT.

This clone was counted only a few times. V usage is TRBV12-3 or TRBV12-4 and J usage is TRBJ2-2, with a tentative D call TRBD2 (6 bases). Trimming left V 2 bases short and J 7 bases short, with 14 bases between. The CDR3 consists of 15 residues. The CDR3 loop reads CASSLNVQRVGELFF. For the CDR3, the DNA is TGTGCCAGCAGTTTAAACGTACAGCGGGTCGGGGAGCTGTTTTTT.

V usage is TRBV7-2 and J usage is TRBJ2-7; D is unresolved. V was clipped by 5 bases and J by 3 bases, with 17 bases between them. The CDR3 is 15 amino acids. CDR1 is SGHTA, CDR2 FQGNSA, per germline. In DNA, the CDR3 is TGTGCCAGCAGCCAATCCTCGCAGTACGGCTACGAGCAGTACTTC. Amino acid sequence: CASSQSSQYGYEQYF.

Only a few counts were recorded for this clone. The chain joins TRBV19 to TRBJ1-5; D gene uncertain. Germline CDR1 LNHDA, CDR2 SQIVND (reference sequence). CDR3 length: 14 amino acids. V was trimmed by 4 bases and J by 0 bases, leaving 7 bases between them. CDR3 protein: CASSRALSNQPQHF. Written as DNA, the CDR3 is TGTGCCAGTAGTAGGGCACTTAGCAATCAGCCCCAGCATTTT. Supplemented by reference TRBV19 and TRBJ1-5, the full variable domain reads DGGITQSPKYLFRKEGQNVTLSCEQNLNHDAMYWYRQDPGQGLRLIYYSQIVNDFQKGDIAEGYSVSREKKESFPLTVTSAQKNPTAFYLCASSRALSNQPQHFGDGTRLSIL.

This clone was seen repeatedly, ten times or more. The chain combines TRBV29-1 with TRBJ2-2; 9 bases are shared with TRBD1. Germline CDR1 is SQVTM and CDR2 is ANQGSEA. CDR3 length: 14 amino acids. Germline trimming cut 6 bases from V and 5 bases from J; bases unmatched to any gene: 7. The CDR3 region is CSVSGTGRTGELFF. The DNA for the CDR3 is TGCAGCGTGTCCGGGACAGGGCGGACCGGGGAGCTGTTTTTT.

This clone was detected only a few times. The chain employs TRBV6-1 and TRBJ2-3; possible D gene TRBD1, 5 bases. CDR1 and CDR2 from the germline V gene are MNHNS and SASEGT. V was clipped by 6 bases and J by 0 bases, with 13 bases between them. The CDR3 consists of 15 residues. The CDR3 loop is CASSKTATSTDTQYF. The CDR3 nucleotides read TGTGCCAGCAGCAAGACAGCTACTAGCACAGATACGCAGTATTTT.

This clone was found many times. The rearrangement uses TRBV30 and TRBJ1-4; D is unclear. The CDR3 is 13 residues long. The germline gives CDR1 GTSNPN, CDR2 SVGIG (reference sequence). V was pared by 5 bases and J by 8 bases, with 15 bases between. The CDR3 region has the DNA TGTGCCTGGTCCCTGGACCCTAGGGAAAAACTGTTTTTT. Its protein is CAWSLDPREKLFF.

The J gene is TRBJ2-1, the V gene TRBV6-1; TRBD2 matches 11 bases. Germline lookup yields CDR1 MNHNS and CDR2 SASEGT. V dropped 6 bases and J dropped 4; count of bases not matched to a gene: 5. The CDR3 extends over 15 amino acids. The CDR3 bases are TGTGCCAGCAGCCAGGGACTAGCGGCGTACAATGAGCAGTTCTTC. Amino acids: CASSQGLAAYNEQFF.

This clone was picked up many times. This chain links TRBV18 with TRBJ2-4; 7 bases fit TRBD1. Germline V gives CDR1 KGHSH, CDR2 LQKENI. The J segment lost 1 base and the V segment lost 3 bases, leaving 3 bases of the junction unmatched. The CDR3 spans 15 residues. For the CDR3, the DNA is TGTGCCAGCTCACCGAGGGGGCTCGCCAAAAACATTCAGTACTTC. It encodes CASSPRGLAKNIQYF.

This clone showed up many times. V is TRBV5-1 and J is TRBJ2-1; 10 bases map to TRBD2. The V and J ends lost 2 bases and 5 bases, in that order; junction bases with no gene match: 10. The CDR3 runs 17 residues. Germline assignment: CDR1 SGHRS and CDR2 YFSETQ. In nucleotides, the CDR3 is TGCGCCAGCAGCTTTTTGTTCGGAGCGGGAGGGGACAATGAGCAGTTCTTC. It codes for CASSFLFGAGGDNEQFF.

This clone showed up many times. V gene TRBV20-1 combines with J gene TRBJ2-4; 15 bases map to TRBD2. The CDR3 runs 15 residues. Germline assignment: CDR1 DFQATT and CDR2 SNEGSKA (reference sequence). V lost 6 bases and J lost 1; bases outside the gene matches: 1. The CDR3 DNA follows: TGCAGTGCAGGGACTAGCGGGAGGGCCAAAAACATTCAGTACTTC. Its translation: CSAGTSGRAKNIQYF.

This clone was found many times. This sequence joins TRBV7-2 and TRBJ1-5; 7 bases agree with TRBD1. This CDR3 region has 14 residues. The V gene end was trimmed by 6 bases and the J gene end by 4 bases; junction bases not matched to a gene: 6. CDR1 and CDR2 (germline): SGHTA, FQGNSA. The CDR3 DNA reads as TGTGCCAGCAGTTTCGGACAGGCTAATCAGCCCCAGCATTTT. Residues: CASSFGQANQPQHF.

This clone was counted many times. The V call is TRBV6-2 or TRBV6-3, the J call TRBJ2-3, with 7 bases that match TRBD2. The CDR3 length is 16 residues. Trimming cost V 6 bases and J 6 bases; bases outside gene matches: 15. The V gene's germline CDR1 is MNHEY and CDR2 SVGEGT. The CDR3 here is CASSSISGGLVDTQYF. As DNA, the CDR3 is TGTGCCAGCAGCTCTATATCGGGGGGTTTAGTGGATACGCAGTATTTT.

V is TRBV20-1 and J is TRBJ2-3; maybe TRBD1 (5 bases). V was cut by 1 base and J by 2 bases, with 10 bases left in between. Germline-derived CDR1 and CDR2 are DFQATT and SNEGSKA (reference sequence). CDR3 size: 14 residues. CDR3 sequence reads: CSARAPDITDTQYF. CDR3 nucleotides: TGCAGTGCTAGAGCCCCGGACATCACAGATACGCAGTATTTT.

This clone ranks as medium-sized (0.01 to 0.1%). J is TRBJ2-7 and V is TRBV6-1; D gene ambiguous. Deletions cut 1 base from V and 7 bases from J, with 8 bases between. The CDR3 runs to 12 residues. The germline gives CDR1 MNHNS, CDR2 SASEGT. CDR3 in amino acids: CASSEVSREQYF. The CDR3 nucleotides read TGTGCCAGCAGTGAAGTTTCGAGAGAGCAGTACTTC.

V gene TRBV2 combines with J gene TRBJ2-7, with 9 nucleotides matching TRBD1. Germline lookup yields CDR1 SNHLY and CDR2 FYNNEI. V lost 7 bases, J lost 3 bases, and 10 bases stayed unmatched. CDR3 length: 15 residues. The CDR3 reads CASTPDRGTRYEQYF. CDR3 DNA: TGTGCCAGCACCCCGGACAGGGGTACCCGCTACGAGCAGTACTTC.

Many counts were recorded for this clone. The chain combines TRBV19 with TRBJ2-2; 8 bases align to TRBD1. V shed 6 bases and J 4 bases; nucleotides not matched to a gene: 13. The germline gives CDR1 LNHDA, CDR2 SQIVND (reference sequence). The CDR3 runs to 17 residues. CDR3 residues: CASRRSRGLEFTGELFF. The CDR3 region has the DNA TGTGCCAGTAGGCGTTCCAGGGGGCTAGAATTCACCGGGGAGCTGTTTTTT.

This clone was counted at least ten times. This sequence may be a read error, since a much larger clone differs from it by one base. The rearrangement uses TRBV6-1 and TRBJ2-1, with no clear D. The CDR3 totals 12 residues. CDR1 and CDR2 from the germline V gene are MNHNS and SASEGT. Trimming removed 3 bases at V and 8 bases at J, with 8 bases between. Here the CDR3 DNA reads TGTGCCAGCAGTGACCCCCCGTATGAGCAGTTCTTC. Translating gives CASSDPPYEQFF.

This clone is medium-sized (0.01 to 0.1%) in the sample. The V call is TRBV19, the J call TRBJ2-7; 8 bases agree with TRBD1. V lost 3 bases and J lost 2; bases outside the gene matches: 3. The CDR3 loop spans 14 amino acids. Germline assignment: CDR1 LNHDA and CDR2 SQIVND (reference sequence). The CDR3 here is CASSMGTGAYEQYF. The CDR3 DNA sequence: TGTGCCAGTAGTATGGGGACAGGAGCCTACGAGCAGTACTTC.

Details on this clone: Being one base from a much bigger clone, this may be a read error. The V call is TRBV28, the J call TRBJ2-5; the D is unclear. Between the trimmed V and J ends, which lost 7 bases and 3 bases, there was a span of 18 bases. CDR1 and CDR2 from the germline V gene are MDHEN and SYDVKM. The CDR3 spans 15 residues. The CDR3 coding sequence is TGTGCCAGCAACCCTAACGGGCCTAACGAAGAGACCCAGTACTTC. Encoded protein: CASNPNGPNEETQYF.

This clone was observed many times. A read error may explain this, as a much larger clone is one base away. The CDR3 is CASSGLGQGDNSPPHF. The CDR3 coding sequence is TGTGCCAGCTCGGGGTTGGGACAGGGCGATAATTCACCCCCCCACTTT. V and J are TRBV2 and TRBJ1-6, with TRBD1 matching over 9 bases. Germline V gene sequence: CDR1 SNHLY, CDR2 FYNNEI. The CDR3 has 16 amino acids.

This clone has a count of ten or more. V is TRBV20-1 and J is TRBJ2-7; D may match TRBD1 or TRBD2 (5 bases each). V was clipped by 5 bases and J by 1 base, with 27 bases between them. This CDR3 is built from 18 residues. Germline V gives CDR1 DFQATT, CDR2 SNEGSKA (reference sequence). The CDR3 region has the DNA TGCAGTGCTCGTAAGCAGTCCAGGGAACACAGCGGATCCTACGAGCAGTACTTC. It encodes CSARKQSREHSGSYEQYF.

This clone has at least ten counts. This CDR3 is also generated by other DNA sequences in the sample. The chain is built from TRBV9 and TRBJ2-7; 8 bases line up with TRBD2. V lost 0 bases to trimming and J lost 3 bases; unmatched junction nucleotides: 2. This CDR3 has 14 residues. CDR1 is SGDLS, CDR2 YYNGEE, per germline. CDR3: CASSVGLAGYEQYF. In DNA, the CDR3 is TGTGCCAGCAGCGTAGGGCTAGCGGGCTACGAGCAGTACTTC.

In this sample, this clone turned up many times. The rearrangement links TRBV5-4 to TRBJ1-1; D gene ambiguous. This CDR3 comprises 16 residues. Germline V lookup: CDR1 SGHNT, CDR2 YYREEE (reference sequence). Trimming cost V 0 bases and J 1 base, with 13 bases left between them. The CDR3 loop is CASSLGGPVGNTEAFF. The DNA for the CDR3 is TGTGCCAGCAGCTTGGGGGGTCCAGTCGGGAACACTGAAGCTTTCTTT. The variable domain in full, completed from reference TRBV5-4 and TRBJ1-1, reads ETGVTQSPTHLIKTRGQQVTLRCSSQSGHNTVSWYQQALGQGPQFIFQYYREEENGRGNFPPRFSGLQFPNYSSELNVNALELDDSALYLCASSLGGPVGNTEAFFGQGTRLTVV.

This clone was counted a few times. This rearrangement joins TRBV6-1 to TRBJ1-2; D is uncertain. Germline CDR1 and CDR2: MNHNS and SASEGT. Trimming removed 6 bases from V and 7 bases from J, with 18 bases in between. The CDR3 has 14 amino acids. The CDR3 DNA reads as TGTGCCAGCAGGAGTCAGGTTATTAGGTCTGGCTACACCTTC. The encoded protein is CASRSQVIRSGYTF.

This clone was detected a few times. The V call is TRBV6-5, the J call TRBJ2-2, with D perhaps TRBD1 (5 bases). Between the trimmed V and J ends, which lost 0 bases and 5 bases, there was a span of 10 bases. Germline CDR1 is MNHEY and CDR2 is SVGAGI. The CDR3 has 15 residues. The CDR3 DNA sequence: TGTGCCAGCAGTTACTCATTCAGGGAAACCGGGGAGCTGTTTTTT. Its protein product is CASSYSFRETGELFF.

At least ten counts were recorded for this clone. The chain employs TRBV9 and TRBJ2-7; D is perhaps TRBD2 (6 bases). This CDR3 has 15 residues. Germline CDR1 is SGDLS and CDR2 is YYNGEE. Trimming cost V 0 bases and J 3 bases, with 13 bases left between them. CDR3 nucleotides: TGTGCCAGCAGCGTAGCAGGGACGGGAGACTACGAGCAGTACTTC. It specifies CASSVAGTGDYEQYF.

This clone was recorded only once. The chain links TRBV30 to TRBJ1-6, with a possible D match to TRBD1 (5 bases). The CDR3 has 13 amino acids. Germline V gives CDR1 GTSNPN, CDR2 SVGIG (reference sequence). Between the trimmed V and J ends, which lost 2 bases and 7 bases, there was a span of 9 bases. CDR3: CAWSRRGNSPLHF. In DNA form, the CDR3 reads TGTGCCTGGAGTAGGAGGGGAAATTCACCCCTCCACTTT.

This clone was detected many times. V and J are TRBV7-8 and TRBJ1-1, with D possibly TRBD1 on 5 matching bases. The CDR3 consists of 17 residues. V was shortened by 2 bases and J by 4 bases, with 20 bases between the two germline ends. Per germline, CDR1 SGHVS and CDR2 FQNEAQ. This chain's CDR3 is CASSLSVAGSFFTEAFF. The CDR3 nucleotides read TGTGCCAGCAGCTTATCGGTGGCAGGGTCGTTTTTCACTGAAGCTTTCTTT.